This note documents a single T cell receptor (beta chain) sequence. The antigen remains unidentified. The data derive from a study of T cell responses to AZD1222 COVID-19 vaccine. General study points: Nearly half of spike-specific TCRs reportedly target variant regions that are unmutated in the B.1.351 and B.1.1.7 variants.

The CDR3 is 13 residues long. Between the trimmed V and J ends, which lost 8 bases and 3 bases, there was a span of 10 bases. Germline V gene sequence: CDR1 SEHNR, CDR2 FQNEAQ (reference sequence). This table comes from immunoSEQ multiplex PCR, and its TCRdb copy is limited to in-frame clones, with some not included. Among roughly 150,000 clones listed, around 91% were seen once. This chain joins TRBV7-9 and TRBJ2-2; D is uncertain. The specimen comprised peripheral blood, sampled on day 0 of AZD1222 vaccination. This TCR was sampled from an adult in good health. Written as DNA, the CDR3 is TGTGCCAGCGATCGACTTGACACCGGGGAGCTGTTTTTT. This encodes CASDRLDTGELFF.